This T cell receptor beta chain was retrieved from a study of blood T cell repertoires in COVID-19. Across the study: The study drew acute and convalescent COVID-19 samples from the United States, Italy and Spain. Sources were T cells, B-cell-depleted T cells, or PBMCs; the material itself was cDNA or gDNA.

Looked up from germline, CDR1 is SGHTA and CDR2 is FQGNSA. This CDR3 spans 15 amino acids. J lost 4 bases, V lost 3 bases, and 6 bases had no gene match. As processed by the authors: Quantification of nucleated cells was approximated via reference gene primer amplification. Repertoires were generated with immunoSEQ multiplex PCR, while TCRdb's copy carries only in-frame clones and drops some. V and J calls and clone size are copied from that table; D and trimming were computed from the DNA. The sample has over 150,000 clones, roughly 83% seen once; the top ten hold less than 3%. The TCR comes from a woman in her sixties or seventies with acute or convalescent COVID-19. Specimen: peripheral blood. The chain recombines TRBV7-2 with TRBJ2-7; 10 bases are shared with TRBD2. CDR3 region: CASSFPAGGLYEQYF. CDR3 bases: TGTGCCAGCAGCTTCCCAGCGGGGGGGTTGTACGAGCAGTACTTC.